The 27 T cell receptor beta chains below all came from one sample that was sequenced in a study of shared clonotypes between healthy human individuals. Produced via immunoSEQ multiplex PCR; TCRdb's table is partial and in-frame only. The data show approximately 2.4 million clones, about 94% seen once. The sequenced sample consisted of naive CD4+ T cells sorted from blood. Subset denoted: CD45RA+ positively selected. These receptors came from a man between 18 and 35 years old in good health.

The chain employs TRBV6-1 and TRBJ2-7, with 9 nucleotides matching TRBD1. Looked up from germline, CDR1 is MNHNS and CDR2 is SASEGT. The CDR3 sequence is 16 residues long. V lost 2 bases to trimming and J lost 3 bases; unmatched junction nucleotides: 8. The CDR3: CASSEQGQGFDYEQYF. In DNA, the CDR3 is TGTGCCAGCAGTGAACAGGGACAGGGTTTCGACTACGAGCAGTACTTC.

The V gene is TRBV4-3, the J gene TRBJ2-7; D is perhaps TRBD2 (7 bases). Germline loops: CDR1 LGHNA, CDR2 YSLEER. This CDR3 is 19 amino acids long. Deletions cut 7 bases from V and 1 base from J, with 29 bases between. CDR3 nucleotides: TGCGCCAGCATGGAAGAACGGGGGGCAGGGGCCCAATCATCCTACGAGCAGTACTTC. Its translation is CASMEERGAGAQSSYEQYF.

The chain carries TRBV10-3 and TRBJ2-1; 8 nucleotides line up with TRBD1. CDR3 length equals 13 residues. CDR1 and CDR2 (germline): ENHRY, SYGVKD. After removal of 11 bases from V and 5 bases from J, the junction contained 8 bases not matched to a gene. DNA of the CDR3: TGTGCCTTAGGACAGGGCGTCAACAATGAGCAGTTCTTC. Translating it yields CALGQGVNNEQFF.

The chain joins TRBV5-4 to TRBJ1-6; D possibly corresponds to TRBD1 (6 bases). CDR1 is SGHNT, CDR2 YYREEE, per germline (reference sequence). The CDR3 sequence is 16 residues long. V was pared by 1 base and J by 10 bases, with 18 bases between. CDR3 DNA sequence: TGTGCCAGCAGCTTGCAACGGGCCAGGGGAGCCTCACCCCTCCACTTT. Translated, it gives CASSLQRARGASPLHF.

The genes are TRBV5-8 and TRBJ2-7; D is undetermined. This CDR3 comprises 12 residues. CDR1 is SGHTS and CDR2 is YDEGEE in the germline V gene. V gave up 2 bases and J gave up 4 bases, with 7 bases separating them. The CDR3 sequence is CASSLKVYEQYF. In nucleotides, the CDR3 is TGTGCCAGCAGCTTAAAAGTTTACGAGCAGTACTTC.

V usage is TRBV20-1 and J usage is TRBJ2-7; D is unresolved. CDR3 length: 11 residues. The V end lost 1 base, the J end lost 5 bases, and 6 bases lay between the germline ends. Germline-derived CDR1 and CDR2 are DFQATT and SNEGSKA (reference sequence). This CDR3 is CSARGLHEQYF. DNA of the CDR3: TGCAGTGCTAGAGGGCTCCACGAGCAGTACTTC.

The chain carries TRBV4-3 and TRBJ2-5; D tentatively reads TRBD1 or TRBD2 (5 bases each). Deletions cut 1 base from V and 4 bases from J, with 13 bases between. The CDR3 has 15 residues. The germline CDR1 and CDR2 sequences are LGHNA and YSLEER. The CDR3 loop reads CASSQVSGAGETQYF. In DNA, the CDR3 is TGCGCCAGCAGCCAAGTTAGTGGGGCGGGAGAGACCCAGTACTTC.

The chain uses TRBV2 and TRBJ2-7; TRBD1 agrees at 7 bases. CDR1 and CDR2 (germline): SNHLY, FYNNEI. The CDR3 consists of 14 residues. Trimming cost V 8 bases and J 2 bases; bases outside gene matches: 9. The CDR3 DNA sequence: TGTGCCAGCTCGGACAGGCCCCAAGCCTACGAGCAGTACTTC. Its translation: CASSDRPQAYEQYF.

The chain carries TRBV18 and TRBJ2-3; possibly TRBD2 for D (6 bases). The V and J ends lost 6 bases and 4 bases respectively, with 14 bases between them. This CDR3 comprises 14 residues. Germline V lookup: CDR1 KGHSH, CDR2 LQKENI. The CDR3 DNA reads TGTGCCAGCTCTTCCCGCGGGGTGCCAGATACGCAGTATTTT. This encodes CASSSRGVPDTQYF.

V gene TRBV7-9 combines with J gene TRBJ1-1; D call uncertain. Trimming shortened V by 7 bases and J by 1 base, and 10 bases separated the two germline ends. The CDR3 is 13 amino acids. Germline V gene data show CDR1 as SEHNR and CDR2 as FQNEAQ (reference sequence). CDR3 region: CASILTANTEAFF. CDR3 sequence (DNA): TGTGCCAGCATCCTCACAGCGAACACTGAAGCTTTCTTT.

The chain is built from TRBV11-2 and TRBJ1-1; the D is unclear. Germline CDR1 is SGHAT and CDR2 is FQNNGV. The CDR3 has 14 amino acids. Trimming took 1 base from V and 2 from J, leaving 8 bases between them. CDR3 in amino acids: CASSLVGSNTEAFF. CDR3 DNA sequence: TGTGCCAGCAGCTTAGTAGGCAGTAACACTGAAGCTTTCTTT.

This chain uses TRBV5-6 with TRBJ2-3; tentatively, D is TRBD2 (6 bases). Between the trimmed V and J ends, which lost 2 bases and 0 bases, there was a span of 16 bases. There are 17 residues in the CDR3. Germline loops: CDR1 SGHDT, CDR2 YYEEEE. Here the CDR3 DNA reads TGTGCCAGCAGCTTATTTTCCGGGAGCGAGAGCACAGATACGCAGTATTTT. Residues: CASSLFSGSESTDTQYF.

The CDR3 nucleotides are TGTGCCAGCAGCCCAGGGACTAGCGGGCCCGAAGAGACCCAGTACTTC. Protein product: CASSPGTSGPEETQYF. The rearrangement joins TRBV9 to TRBJ2-5, with 12 bases that match TRBD2. CDR1 and CDR2 from the germline V gene are SGDLS and YYNGEE. The CDR3 runs 16 residues. Germline trimming cut 4 bases from V and 3 bases from J; bases unmatched to any gene: 7.

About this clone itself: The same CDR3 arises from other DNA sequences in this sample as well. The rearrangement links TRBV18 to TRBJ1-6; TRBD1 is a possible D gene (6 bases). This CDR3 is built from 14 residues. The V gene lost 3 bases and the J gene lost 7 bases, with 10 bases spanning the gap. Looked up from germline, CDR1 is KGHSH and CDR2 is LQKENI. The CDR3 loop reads CASSPGGRNSPLHF. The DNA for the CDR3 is TGTGCCAGCTCACCCGGGGGGCGCAATTCACCCCTCCACTTT.

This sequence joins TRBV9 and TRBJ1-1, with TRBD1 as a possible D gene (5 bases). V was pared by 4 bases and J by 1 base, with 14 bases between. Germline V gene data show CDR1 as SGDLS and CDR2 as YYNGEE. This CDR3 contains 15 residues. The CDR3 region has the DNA TGTGCCAGCAGCCTCCTGGACATGGGGAACACTGAAGCTTTCTTT. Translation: CASSLLDMGNTEAFF.

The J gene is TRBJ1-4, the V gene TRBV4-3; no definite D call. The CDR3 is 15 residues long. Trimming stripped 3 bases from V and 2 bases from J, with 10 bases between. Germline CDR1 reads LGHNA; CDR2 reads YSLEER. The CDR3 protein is CASSQEVATNEKLFF. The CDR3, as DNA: TGCGCCAGCAGCCAGGAGGTGGCGACTAATGAAAAACTGTTTTTT.

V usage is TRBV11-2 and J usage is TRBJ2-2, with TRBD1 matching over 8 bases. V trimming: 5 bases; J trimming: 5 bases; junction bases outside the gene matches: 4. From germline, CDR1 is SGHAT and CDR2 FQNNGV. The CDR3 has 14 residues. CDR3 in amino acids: CASSPRGRTGELFF. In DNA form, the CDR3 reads TGTGCCAGCAGCCCCAGGGGGCGAACCGGGGAGCTGTTTTTT. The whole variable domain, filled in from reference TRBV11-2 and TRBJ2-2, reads EAGVAQSPRYKIIEKRQSVAFWCNPISGHATLYWYQQILGQGPKLLIQFQNNGVVDDSQLPKDRFSAERLKGVDSTLKIQPAKLEDSAVYLCASSPRGRTGELFFGEGSRLTVL.

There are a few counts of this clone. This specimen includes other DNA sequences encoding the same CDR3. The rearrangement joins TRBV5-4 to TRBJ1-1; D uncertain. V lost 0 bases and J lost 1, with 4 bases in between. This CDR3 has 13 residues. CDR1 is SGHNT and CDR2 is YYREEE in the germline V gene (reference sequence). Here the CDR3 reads CASSLDRNTEAFF. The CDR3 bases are TGTGCCAGCAGCTTGGACAGGAACACTGAAGCTTTCTTT.

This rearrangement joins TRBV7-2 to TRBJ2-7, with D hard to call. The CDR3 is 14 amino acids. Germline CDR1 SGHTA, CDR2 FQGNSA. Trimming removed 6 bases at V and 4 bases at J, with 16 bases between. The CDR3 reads CASSQTGLRYEQYF. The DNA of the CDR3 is TGTGCCAGCAGTCAGACGGGTCTTAGGTACGAGCAGTACTTC.

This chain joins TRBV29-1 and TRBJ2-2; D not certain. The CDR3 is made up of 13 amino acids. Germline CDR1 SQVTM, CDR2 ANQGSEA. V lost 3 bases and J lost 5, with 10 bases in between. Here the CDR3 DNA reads TGCAGCGTTGACCAATGGGAAACCGGGGAGCTGTTTTTT. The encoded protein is CSVDQWETGELFF.

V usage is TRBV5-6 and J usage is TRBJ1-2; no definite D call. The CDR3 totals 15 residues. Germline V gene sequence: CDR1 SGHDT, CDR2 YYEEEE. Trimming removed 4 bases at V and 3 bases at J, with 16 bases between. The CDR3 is CASSVRTIGYYGYTF. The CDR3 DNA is TGTGCCAGCAGCGTCAGGACCATTGGTTACTATGGCTACACCTTC. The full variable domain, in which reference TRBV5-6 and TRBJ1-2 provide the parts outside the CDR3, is DAGVTQSPTHLIKTRGQQVTLRCSPKSGHDTVSWYQQALGQGPQFIFQYYEEEERQRGNFPDRFSGHQFPNYSSELNVNALLLGDSALYLCASSVRTIGYYGYTFGSGTRLTVV.

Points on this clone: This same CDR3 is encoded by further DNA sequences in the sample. The DNA for the CDR3 is TGCAGTGCTAGAGCGAGCTATGGCTACACCTTC. It encodes CSARASYGYTF. The chain combines TRBV20-1 with TRBJ1-2; no firm D call. The CDR3 has 11 amino acids. Germline-derived CDR1 and CDR2 are DFQATT and SNEGSKA (reference sequence). With 1 base removed from V and 4 bases from J, the gap between germline ends came to 4 bases.

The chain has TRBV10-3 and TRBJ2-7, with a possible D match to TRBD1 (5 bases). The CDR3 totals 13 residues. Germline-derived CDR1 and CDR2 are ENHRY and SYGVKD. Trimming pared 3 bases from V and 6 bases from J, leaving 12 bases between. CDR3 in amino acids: CAISDFQGFEQYF. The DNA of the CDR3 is TGTGCCATCAGTGACTTTCAGGGATTCGAGCAGTACTTC.

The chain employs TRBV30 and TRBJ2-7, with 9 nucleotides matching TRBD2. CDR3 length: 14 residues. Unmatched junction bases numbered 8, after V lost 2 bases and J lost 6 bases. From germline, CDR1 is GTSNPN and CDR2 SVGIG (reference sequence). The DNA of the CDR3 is TGTGCCTGGAGTACAGCGGGAGGCGGTACCGAGCAGTACTTC. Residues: CAWSTAGGGTEQYF.

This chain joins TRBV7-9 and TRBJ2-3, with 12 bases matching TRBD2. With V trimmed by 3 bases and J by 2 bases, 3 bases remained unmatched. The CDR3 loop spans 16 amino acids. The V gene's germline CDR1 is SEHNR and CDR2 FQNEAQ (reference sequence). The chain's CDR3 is CASSFTSGRFTDTQYF. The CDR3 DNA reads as TGTGCCAGCAGCTTCACTAGCGGGAGGTTCACAGATACGCAGTATTTT.

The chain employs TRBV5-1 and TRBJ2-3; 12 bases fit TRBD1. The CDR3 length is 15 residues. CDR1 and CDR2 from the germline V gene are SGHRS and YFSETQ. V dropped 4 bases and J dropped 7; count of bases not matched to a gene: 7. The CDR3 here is CASSPGTGGLNTQYF. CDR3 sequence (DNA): TGCGCCAGCAGCCCCGGGACAGGGGGCTTGAATACGCAGTATTTT.

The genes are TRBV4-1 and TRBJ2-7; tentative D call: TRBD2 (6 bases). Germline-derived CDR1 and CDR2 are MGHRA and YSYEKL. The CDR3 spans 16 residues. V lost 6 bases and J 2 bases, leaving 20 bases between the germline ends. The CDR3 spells CASSTSPTSTAYEQYF. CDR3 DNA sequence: TGCGCCAGCAGTACTTCTCCTACTAGCACAGCCTACGAGCAGTACTTC.